This T cell receptor beta chain was captured by sequencing in a study of response to subunit inactivated influenza vaccine (dated by TCRdb to 2016 to 2019). As for the study more broadly: The study used deep quantitative T cell receptor repertoire profiling to track responses to a trivalent subunit inactivated influenza vaccine. Broader findings and caveats from the paper: The authors proposed that each seasonal influenza vaccination may bring in only a limited number of new T cells.

About this clonotype: Its cognate antigen has yet to be identified. It has no much larger one-base neighbor in the sample; base qualities were not kept.

The time point label for this specimen denotes: approximately 40 days after influenza vaccine administration. CDR1 and CDR2 are drawn from the germline V gene: SQVTM, ANQGSEA. Spanning cysteine to phenylalanine, the CDR3 consists of 12 amino acids. Just the 36-base CDR3 DNA is kept, in frame starting at base 1. Trimming takes 4 bases off V and 5 bases off J; junction bases not matched to a gene: 2. Library preparation used RT-PCR. The sequencing machine was an Illumina HiSeq 2500. TCRdb reprocessing: public reads trimmed at Q25 with fastp, clones called with MiXCR, in-frame beta chains kept. CDR3 protein sequences are deduplicated, and each keeps its most common genes and DNA. The sample records over 150,000 distinct CDR3 sequences, 11% of which are singletons. Together, the top ten hold 9.5% to 15% of the sample.

The rearranged chain carries TRBV29-1 and TRBJ2-5; a stretch of 9 junction bases matches TRBD1. This material consisted of non-naive T cells sorted from PBMCs, taken roughly 45 days after vaccination. What the cell subset or site label conveys for this sample: memory T cell fraction. This receptor was taken from a man between 45 and 60 years old who received an inactivated influenza vaccine. Donor details come from another sample of the same person, matched by shared clones. The nucleotides are TGCAGCGTTGGACAGGGGGTCGAGACCCAGTACTTC. This sequence encodes CSVGQGVETQYF. The entire variable domain, with the stretches around the CDR3 drawn from the reference TRBV29-1 and TRBJ2-5 proteins, is SAVISQKPSRDICQRGTSLTIQCQVDSQVTMMFWYRQQPGQSLTLIATANQGSEATYESGFVIDKFPISRPNLTFSTLTVSNMSPEDSSIYLCSVGQGVETQYFGPGTRLLVL.